This T cell receptor (beta chain) was captured in a study of molecular identifiers for immune sequencing clone quantification. On the study more broadly: Replicate RNA from approximately 20,000 or 100,000 naive CD8 T cells formed five aliquots; four were sequenced. Notes on the study in general: Identical barcode-sharing TCR molecules could lead to underestimated sizes for highly expanded clones. Clones carrying above 20 RNA copies accounted for over 98% of effector molecules, under 1% in naive cells.

In this sample, this clonotype turned up a few times. Its cognate antigen is unknown. Trimming took 7 bases from V and 4 from J, leaving 25 bases between them. This CDR3 is 16 amino acids long. Germline lookup yields CDR1 GTSNPN and CDR2 SVGIG (reference sequence). One entry per CDR3 protein results from TCRdb running MiXCR on the PCR reads. The table shows 37,000 or so distinct CDR3 sequences, with approximately 25% occurring only once. The CD8+CD4-CCR7+CD45RA+ phenotype defined the sorted naive CD8 T cells. The sequencing sample was made of naive CD8+ T cells from blood, with Jurkat cell RNA spiked in. Indicated subset: FACS-sorted CD8+CD4-CCR7+CD45RA+ naive T cells. The chain joins TRBV30 to TRBJ2-5, with a weak D call TRBD2 (8 bases). The TCR comes from a human donor in good health. Some libraries in this study had Jurkat cell RNA spiked in. The CDR3 loop reads CASEPGGGIAGETQYF. CDR3 DNA sequence: TGTGCCTCGGAACCGGGAGGGGGCATAGCCGGAGAGACCCAGTACTTC.